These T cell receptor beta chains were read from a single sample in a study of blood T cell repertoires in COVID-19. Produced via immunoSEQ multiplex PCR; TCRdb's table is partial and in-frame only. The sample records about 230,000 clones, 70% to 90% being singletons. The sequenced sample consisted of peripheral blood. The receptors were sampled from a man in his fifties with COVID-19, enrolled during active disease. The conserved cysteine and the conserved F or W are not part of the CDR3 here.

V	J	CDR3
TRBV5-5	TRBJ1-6	ASSSGNSPLH
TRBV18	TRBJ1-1	ASSPTGDDTEAF
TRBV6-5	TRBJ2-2	ASSTVNTGELF
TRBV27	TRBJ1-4	ASSLMGQPNEKLF
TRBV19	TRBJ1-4	ASSIRQGSEKLF
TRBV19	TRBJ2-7	ASSGSGGAAEQY
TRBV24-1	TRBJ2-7	ATGTISGTGSYEQY
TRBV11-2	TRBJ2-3	ASSENGRVTDTQY
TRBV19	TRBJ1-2	ASLDSGGGYT
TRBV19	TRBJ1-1	ASSIPTGGNTEAF
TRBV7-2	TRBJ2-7	ASSLMGTGSSYEQY
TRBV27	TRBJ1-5	ASSSAGGQPQH
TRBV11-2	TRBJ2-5	ASSLAGGLMTGTQY
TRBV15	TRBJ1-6	ATSRDPPQGAGNSPLH
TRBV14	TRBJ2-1	ASSLRGGTYNEQF
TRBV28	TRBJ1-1	ASREPKGEAF
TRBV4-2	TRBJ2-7	ASSQDLKNSGGRYEQY
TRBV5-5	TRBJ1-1	ASSPLYRAPQSMNSEAF
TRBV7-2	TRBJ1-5	ASSLTRGESSQPQH
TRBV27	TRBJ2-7	ASSLGELEQY
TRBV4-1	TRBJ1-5	ASSQEPGTGSQPQH
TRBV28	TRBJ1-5	ASSLTGPGLGNQPQH
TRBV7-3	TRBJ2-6	ASSPTSGIDGANVLT
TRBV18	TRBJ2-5	ASSPGAEETQY
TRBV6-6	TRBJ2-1	ASSYSATGGQF
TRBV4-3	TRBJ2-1	ASSQTGTSDHEQF
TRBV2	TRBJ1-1	ASIPPSIGNTEAF
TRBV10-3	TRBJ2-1	AINTGRGAGNEQF
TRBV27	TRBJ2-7	ASSMKVGTGLHEQY
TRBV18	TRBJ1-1	ASSPGAGDTEAF
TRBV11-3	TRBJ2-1	ASSLDGRGGNNEQF
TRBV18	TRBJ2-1	ASSPELNPSYNEQF
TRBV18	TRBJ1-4	ASSPQGGVDEKLF
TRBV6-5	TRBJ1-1	ASSTGRKTEAF
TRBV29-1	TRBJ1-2	SVASTQGRPSTGYGYT
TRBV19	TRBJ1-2	ASSRTGDHGYT
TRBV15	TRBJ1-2	ATSRDRGLLGGYT
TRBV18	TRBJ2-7	ASSPPGQGAYEQY
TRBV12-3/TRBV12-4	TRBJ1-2	ASSLVDYGYT
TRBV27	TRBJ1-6	ASSFGGDSLSSYNSPLH
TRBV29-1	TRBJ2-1	SAGGGSVSYNEQF
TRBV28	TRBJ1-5	ASSQTGVQPQH
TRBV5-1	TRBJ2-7	ASSLVSGSSHYEQY
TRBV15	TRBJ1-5	ATSREAGRNNQPQH
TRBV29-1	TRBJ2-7	SVDILGTSGSYEQY
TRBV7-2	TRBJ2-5	ASSLSETQY
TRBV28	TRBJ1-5	ASSSQLQGIQGSNQPQH
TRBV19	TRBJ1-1	ASSTGTVRAVAF
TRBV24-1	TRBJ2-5	ATSDTTGVETQY
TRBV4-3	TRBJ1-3	ASSHPQGVNSGNTIY
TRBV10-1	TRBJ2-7	ASSRPGSHEQY
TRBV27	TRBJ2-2	ASRVGQGANTGELF
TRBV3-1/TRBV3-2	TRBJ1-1	ASSYGETKAF
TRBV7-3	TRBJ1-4	ASSRQGGEKLF
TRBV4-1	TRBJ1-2	ASSQGTGTGHT
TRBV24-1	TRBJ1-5	ATSEPTVGNQPQH
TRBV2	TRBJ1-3	ASSEVSSGNTIY
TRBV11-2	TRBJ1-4	ASSSNLRQDEKLF
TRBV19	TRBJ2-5	ASRQRQGVGGETQY